The 23 T cell receptor beta chains in this list originate from one sample, sequenced in a study of blood T cell repertoires in COVID-19. Data came from immunoSEQ multiplex PCR; TCRdb stores just in-frame clones and leaves some out. The table has some 240,000 clones, about 88% seen once. Material: peripheral blood. The receptor set was obtained from a woman between 40 and 50 years old who had recovered from COVID-19.

The chain carries TRBV9 and TRBJ1-2; tentatively, D is TRBD1 (6 bases). Germline V gives CDR1 SGDLS, CDR2 YYNGEE. V was pared by 3 bases and J by 3 bases, with 18 bases between. The CDR3 is 16 residues long. Here the CDR3 DNA reads TGTGCCAGCAGCGGGACCCCCTTCAAGGGGGACTATGGCTACACCTTC. Its translation is CASSGTPFKGDYGYTF.

The rearrangement uses TRBV7-2 and TRBJ2-1, with D possibly matching TRBD2 (6 bases). Trimming removed 4 bases at V and 2 bases at J, with 15 bases between. CDR1 is SGHTA and CDR2 is FQGNSA in the germline V gene. CDR3 length: 16 residues. The CDR3 is CASSYASGLTYNEQFF. The CDR3, as DNA: TGTGCCAGCAGCTACGCCAGCGGGCTCACCTACAATGAGCAGTTCTTC.

V gene TRBV5-1 combines with J gene TRBJ1-6, with unresolved D. The CDR3 runs to 16 residues. V lost 3 bases to trimming and J lost 2 bases, with 12 bases between them. Germline CDR1 reads SGHRS; CDR2 reads YFSETQ. In DNA form, the CDR3 reads TGCGCCAGCAGCTCCATCCTTGGGCCCTATAATTCACCCCTCCACTTT. It codes for CASSSILGPYNSPLHF.

The V and J genes are TRBV29-1 and TRBJ1-4, with 9 nucleotides matching TRBD1. After removal of 7 bases from V and 7 bases from J, the junction contained 7 bases not matched to a gene. From germline, CDR1 is SQVTM and CDR2 ANQGSEA. This CDR3 has 13 residues. The CDR3 reads CSGGTGGGEKLFF. The DNA of the CDR3 is TGCAGCGGAGGAACAGGGGGCGGTGAAAAACTGTTTTTT. Complete variable domain (other parts from reference TRBV29-1 and TRBJ1-4): SAVISQKPSRDICQRGTSLTIQCQVDSQVTMMFWYRQQPGQSLTLIATANQGSEATYESGFVIDKFPISRPNLTFSTLTVSNMSPEDSSIYLCSGGTGGGEKLFFGSGTQLSVL.

The V gene is TRBV2, the J gene TRBJ1-5; no clear D. Germline-derived CDR1 and CDR2 are SNHLY and FYNNEI. Between the trimmed V and J ends, which lost 9 bases and 0 bases, there was a span of 15 bases. There are 15 residues in the CDR3. The CDR3 reads CASARDLISNQPQHF. For the CDR3, the DNA is TGTGCCAGTGCACGGGATTTAATTAGCAATCAGCCCCAGCATTTT.

The chain recombines TRBV7-9 with TRBJ1-3, with D possibly matching TRBD1 (5 bases). The CDR3 runs 16 residues. Germline-derived CDR1 and CDR2 are SEHNR and FQNEAQ (reference sequence). Deletions cut 0 bases from V and 0 bases from J, with 9 bases between. CDR3 residues: CASSLAPGGSGNTIYF. In DNA form, the CDR3 reads TGTGCCAGCAGCTTAGCGCCCGGGGGCTCTGGAAACACCATATATTTT.

The chain couples TRBV19 to TRBJ1-1; 9 nucleotides match TRBD1. CDR1 is LNHDA and CDR2 is SQIVND in the germline V gene (reference sequence). The CDR3 has 17 residues. The junction had 14 bases not matched to a gene; V was cut back by 4 bases and J by 5 bases. CDR3 loop: CASSTGFGQGMGTEAFF. The CDR3, as DNA: TGTGCCAGTAGTACAGGTTTCGGACAGGGGATGGGGACTGAAGCTTTCTTT.

The V gene is TRBV24-1, the J gene TRBJ1-6; TRBD1 might be the D (6 bases). V was shortened by 4 bases and J by 3 bases, with 30 bases between the two germline ends. The CDR3 has 22 residues. Germline lookup yields CDR1 KGHDR and CDR2 SFDVKD. The CDR3 here is CATSDPAASDRKIEGYNSPLHF. CDR3 DNA sequence: TGTGCCACCAGTGACCCGGCGGCCTCCGACAGGAAGATTGAAGGCTATAATTCACCCCTCCACTTT.

The chain has TRBV24-1 and TRBJ2-1, with 7 bases identical to TRBD1. The V gene's germline CDR1 is KGHDR and CDR2 SFDVKD. V lost 7 bases to trimming and J lost 0 bases; unmatched junction nucleotides: 5. This CDR3 has 15 residues. The CDR3 sequence: CATSPGQSSYNEQFF. The CDR3 nucleotides read TGTGCCACCAGCCCGGGACAGAGCTCCTACAATGAGCAGTTCTTC.

The chain has TRBV19 and TRBJ1-2; TRBD1 agrees at 7 bases. J was trimmed by 8 bases and V by 4 bases; bases with no gene match: 7. The CDR3 runs 13 residues. Germline V gene lookup returns CDR1 LNHDA and CDR2 SQIVND (reference sequence). The CDR3 DNA follows: TGTGCCAGTAGTAGAGACAGGGTGCAAGGCTACACCTTC. It yields the protein CASSRDRVQGYTF.

This rearrangement joins TRBV6-2 or TRBV6-3 to TRBJ2-3, with a possible D match to TRBD2 (6 bases). The CDR3 runs to 14 residues. Trimming took 5 bases from V and 0 from J, leaving 9 bases between them. The germline gives CDR1 MNHEY, CDR2 SVGEGT. In DNA form, the CDR3 reads TGTGCCAGCAGTCGGAGCGGGAGCACAGATACGCAGTATTTT. Amino acids: CASSRSGSTDTQYF.

V usage is TRBV19 and J usage is TRBJ2-1; D perhaps matches TRBD2 (6 bases). Germline V gene sequence: CDR1 LNHDA, CDR2 SQIVND (reference sequence). V gave up 2 bases and J gave up 8 bases, with 16 bases separating them. This CDR3 has 15 amino acids. CDR3 sequence (DNA): TGTGCCAGTAGTATAATACGGCGGGGCGGGTATGAGCAGTTCTTC. Translating it yields CASSIIRRGGYEQFF.

This clone was detected a few times. V and J are TRBV7-9 and TRBJ2-7; 7 positions agree with TRBD1. The CDR3 covers 12 residues. CDR1 and CDR2 (germline): SEHNR, FQNEAQ (reference sequence). V trimming: 3 bases; J trimming: 5 bases; junction bases outside the gene matches: 1. The CDR3 here is CASSFGQDEQYV. Written as DNA, the CDR3 is TGTGCCAGCAGCTTCGGACAGGACGAGCAGTACGTC.

V and J are TRBV28 and TRBJ1-5; 8 nucleotides match TRBD1. CDR1 is MDHEN and CDR2 is SYDVKM in the germline V gene. The length of the CDR3 is 15 residues. J gave up 4 bases and V 8 bases, and 10 bases lay outside the gene matches. The CDR3 DNA sequence: TGTGCCAGCGGCCTGAGGACAGGGAGAAATCAGCCCCAGCATTTT. Translating it yields CASGLRTGRNQPQHF.

This clone was seen a single time. The V gene is TRBV5-1, the J gene TRBJ2-6; the D gene is possibly TRBD2 (5 bases). Germline lookup yields CDR1 SGHRS and CDR2 YFSETQ. CDR3 length: 16 amino acids. V lost 0 bases and J lost 8, with 15 bases in between. The CDR3 DNA sequence: TGCGCCAGCAGCTTGGAGGGTATCGGAGGATCCAACGTCCTGACTTTC. It translates to CASSLEGIGGSNVLTF. The entire variable domain, with the rest obtained from reference TRBV5-1 and TRBJ2-6, is as follows: KAGVTQTPRYLIKTRGQQVTLSCSPISGHRSVSWYQQTPGQGLQFLFEYFSETQRNKGNFPGRFSGRQFSNSRSEMNVSTLELGDSALYLCASSLEGIGGSNVLTFGAGSRLTVL.

This chain joins TRBV9 and TRBJ2-1; 8 positions agree with TRBD2. CDR3 length: 15 residues. Germline V CDR1 and CDR2: SGDLS, YYNGEE. Losses at the gene ends were 4 bases for V and 8 bases for J; bases not matched to a gene: 11. CDR3 region: CASSPGTSRSDEQFF. The CDR3 DNA sequence: TGTGCCAGCAGCCCAGGGACTAGTCGCTCGGATGAGCAGTTCTTC.

The V and J genes are TRBV7-9 and TRBJ2-3, with 7 positions matching TRBD2. Germline V CDR1 and CDR2: SEHNR, FQNEAQ (reference sequence). V lost 4 bases to trimming and J lost 4 bases; unmatched junction nucleotides: 14. This CDR3 is built from 17 residues. CDR3: CASSSWSGGVESDTQYF. For the CDR3, the DNA is TGTGCCAGCAGCTCTTGGTCGGGGGGAGTAGAGTCAGATACGCAGTATTTT. The complete variable domain, with remaining parts taken from reference TRBV7-9 and TRBJ2-3, reads DTGVSQNPRHKITKRGQNVTFRCDPISEHNRLYWYRQTLGQGPEFLTYFQNEAQLEKSRLLSDRFSAERPKGSFSTLEIQRTEQGDSAMYLCASSSWSGGVESDTQYFGPGTRLTVL.

J is TRBJ1-1 and V is TRBV5-5; D is unresolved. The CDR3 runs 14 residues. Between the trimmed V and J ends, which lost 0 bases and 2 bases, there was a span of 8 bases. Germline loops: CDR1 SGHKS, CDR2 YYEKEE (reference sequence). CDR3 nucleotide sequence: TGTGCCAGCAGCTTGGATCAGGTAAACACTGAAGCTTTCTTT. Translation gives CASSLDQVNTEAFF.

The genes are TRBV11-2 and TRBJ2-1, with 10 bases aligning to TRBD2. This CDR3 contains 18 residues. V was pared by 3 bases and J by 10 bases, with 18 bases of the junction left unmatched. The germline CDR1 and CDR2 sequences are SGHAT and FQNNGV. The CDR3 spells CASSFSTQRGGRRKEQFF. CDR3 in DNA: TGTGCCAGCAGCTTTTCCACCCAGCGGGGGGGCCGGAGGAAGGAGCAGTTCTTC.

V gene TRBV5-5 combines with J gene TRBJ2-2, with 7 nucleotides matching TRBD2. Per germline, CDR1 SGHKS and CDR2 YYEKEE (reference sequence). J lost 5 bases, V lost 5 bases, and 9 bases had no gene match. The CDR3 contains 15 residues. The CDR3 loop reads CASRKAGRWTGELFF. The CDR3 DNA reads as TGTGCCAGCAGAAAAGCCGGGAGGTGGACCGGGGAGCTGTTTTTT. Looking up the rest from reference TRBV5-5 and TRBJ2-2 gives the full variable domain: DAGVTQSPTHLIKTRGQQVTLRCSPISGHKSVSWYQQVLGQGPQFIFQYYEKEERGRGNFPDRFSARQFPNYSSELNVNALLLGDSALYLCASRKAGRWTGELFFGEGSRLTVL.

The rearrangement uses TRBV4-1 and TRBJ2-5; the D gene is possibly TRBD2 (5 bases). There are 16 residues in the CDR3. Germline CDR1 and CDR2: MGHRA and YSYEKL. With 0 bases removed from V and 4 bases from J, the gap between germline ends came to 15 bases. The CDR3 sequence: CASSQDLEGLLETQYF. CDR3 DNA sequence: TGCGCCAGCAGCCAAGATCTAGAGGGCTTATTAGAGACCCAGTACTTC.

V gene TRBV6-4 combines with J gene TRBJ1-4, with TRBD1 matching 7 bases. Losses at the gene ends were 10 bases for V and 11 bases for J; bases not matched to a gene: 13. The CDR3 runs 13 residues. Germline-derived CDR1 and CDR2 are MRHNA and SNTAGT. The CDR3 region is CATARDTGEKLFF. The DNA for the CDR3 is TGTGCCACCGCAAGGGACACAGGGGAGAAACTGTTTTTT.

The chain couples TRBV29-1 to TRBJ2-1, with D possibly TRBD2 on 5 matching bases. Germline CDR1 SQVTM, CDR2 ANQGSEA. The CDR3 contains 15 residues. With 7 bases removed from V and 9 bases from J, the gap between germline ends came to 25 bases. Here the CDR3 DNA reads TGCAGCGCCGTGCTGGAATTAAAACTAGTTCTTGAGCAGTTCTTC. Translating gives CSAVLELKLVLEQFF.